The T cell receptor (beta chain) described here comes from a study of blood T cell repertoires in COVID-19. Sequenced by immunoSEQ multiplex PCR; TCRdb stores in-frame clones only, minus some. The sample contains about 280,000 clones, about 82% of which appear only once. This CDR3 contains 13 residues. CDR1 and CDR2 (germline): SGDLS, YYNGEE. Trimming pared 3 bases from V and 4 bases from J, leaving 8 bases between. This receptor was obtained from a man between 50 and 59 years old with active or convalescent COVID-19. The specimen sequenced was peripheral blood. This rearrangement joins TRBV9 to TRBJ2-1, with a weak D call TRBD1 (6 bases). The CDR3 DNA follows: TGTGCCAGCAGCGCGACAGGTTACAATGAGCAGTTCTTC. It translates to CASSATGYNEQFF. Drawing the rest from reference TRBV9 and TRBJ2-1, the complete variable domain is DSGVTQTPKHLITATGQRVTLRCSPRSGDLSVYWYQQSLDQGLQFLIQYYNGEERAKGNILERFSAQQFPDLHSELNLSSLELGDSALYFCASSATGYNEQFFGPGTRLTVL.